Listed below are T cell receptor beta chains from one sample, sequenced in a study of T-cell reconstitution after alpha-beta-depleted transplantation in children. TCRdb recomputed calls from the PCR reads with MiXCR, one row per CDR3 protein. Among about 980,000 distinct CDR3 sequences listed, less than 30% were seen once. This sample comprised PBMCs, mostly from graft donor cells, obtained 360 days after TCRalphabeta/CD19-depleted stem cell transplant. Every receptor here comes from a boy in the first two years of life who had a stem cell transplant for SCID, so the T cells may come from the graft donor. The CDR3 runs from the conserved cysteine through the conserved F or W. The D gene is left open where the match is weak. Clone size is shown for a subset of rows, as once, few, many or a class of expanded clone.

J gene,D gene,V gene,clone size,CDR3 protein,CDR3 DNA
TRBJ1-4,NA,TRBV6-1,few,CASSKNLDSNEKLFF,TGTGCCAGCAGCAAGAACCTGGACAGCAATGAAAAACTGTTTTTT
TRBJ2-7,NA,TRBV28,few,CATQGPGGRVSEQYF,TGTGCCACTCAAGGGCCGGGGGGCAGGGTGAGCGAGCAGTACTTC
TRBJ2-5,TRBD2,TRBV20-1,NA,CSARLAGVETQYF,TGCAGTGCTAGACTAGCGGGGGTAGAGACCCAGTACTTC
TRBJ2-5,NA,TRBV6-1,NA,CASAPGTGTLGTQYF,TGTGCCAGTGCCCCCGGGACTGGGACCTTAGGGACCCAGTACTTC
TRBJ2-2,NA,TRBV6-5,many,CASSYGGAGTGELFF,TGTGCCAGCAGTTACGGAGGGGCGGGCACCGGGGAGCTGTTTTTT
TRBJ2-1,TRBD1,TRBV3-1,NA,CASSLLTGNNEQFF,TGTGCCAGCAGCCTCTTGACAGGGAACAATGAGCAGTTCTTC
TRBJ2-1,NA,TRBV6-1,many,CASRKHRESRYNEQFF,TGTGCCAGCAGAAAGCACAGAGAGAGCAGGTACAATGAGCAGTTCTTC
TRBJ2-5,TRBD2,TRBV4-1,NA,CASSLNYLAGAYQETQYF,TGCGCCAGCAGCCTTAACTACTTAGCGGGGGCCTACCAAGAGACCCAGTACTTC
TRBJ1-3,NA,TRBV7-6,NA,CASSSRPVSGNTIYF,TGTGCCAGCAGCTCCCGACCGGTCTCTGGAAACACCATATATTTT
TRBJ2-7,NA,TRBV10-1,NA,CASSPDTSFYYEQYF,TGCGCCAGCAGTCCAGACACTTCGTTTTATTACGAGCAGTACTTC
TRBJ1-1,TRBD1,TRBV7-2,NA,CASSYYGTGMNTEAFF,TGTGCCAGCAGCTACTATGGGACAGGGATGAACACTGAAGCTTTCTTT
TRBJ2-1,TRBD1,TRBV4-3,NA,CASSQGTGDANEQFF,TGCGCCAGCAGCCAAGGGACAGGGGACGCGAATGAGCAGTTCTTC
TRBJ1-1,NA,TRBV24-1,NA,CATSDLGSTEAFF,TGTGCCACCAGTGATTTAGGAAGCACTGAAGCTTTCTTT
TRBJ2-7,NA,TRBV18,few,CASSPIPFGGAHGYEQYF,TGTGCCAGCTCACCTATCCCATTTGGCGGTGCTCACGGCTACGAGCAGTACTTC
TRBJ2-5,TRBD2,TRBV20-1,few,CSGVLAGFHQETQYF,TGCAGTGGAGTACTAGCGGGTTTTCATCAAGAGACCCAGTACTTC
TRBJ1-1,NA,TRBV7-2,few,CASSPLVGRGLEAFF,TGTGCCAGCAGCCCCCTCGTGGGGAGGGGACTTGAAGCTTTCTTT
TRBJ2-2,TRBD1,TRBV4-3,few,CASSQDLRTGGPNTGELFF,TGCGCCAGCAGCCAAGATCTCCGCACAGGGGGACCGAACACCGGGGAGCTGTTTTTT
TRBJ1-1,NA,TRBV11-1,NA,CASSLTLRNTEAFF,TGTGCCAGCAGCCTAACTCTGCGGAACACTGAAGCTTTCTTT
TRBJ2-6,NA,TRBV12-3/TRBV12-4,NA,CASSFPHAGANVLTF,TGTGCCAGCAGTTTTCCCCATGCTGGGGCCAACGTCCTGACTTTC
TRBJ2-7,TRBD2,TRBV20-1,NA,CSATLAGGLYEQYF,TGCAGTGCTACCTTAGCGGGGGGCCTATACGAGCAGTACTTC
TRBJ2-7,TRBD1,TRBV7-9,NA,CASRDAGTGNYEQYF,TGTGCCAGCAGGGACGCCGGGACAGGGAACTACGAGCAGTACTTC
TRBJ2-7,NA,TRBV11-2,NA,CASSLWGGDYEQYF,TGTGCCAGCAGCTTATGGGGCGGGGACTACGAGCAGTACTTC
TRBJ1-1,NA,TRBV5-1,many,CASSPGHYTEAFF,TGCGCCAGCAGCCCTGGACACTACACTGAAGCTTTCTTT
TRBJ1-5,TRBD1,TRBV27,few,CASSWTGDGSNQPQHF,TGTGCCAGCAGTTGGACAGGGGACGGATCTAATCAGCCCCAGCATTTT
TRBJ2-5,TRBD1,TRBV7-7,few,CASSLEGGGYQETQYF,TGTGCCAGCAGCTTAGAAGGGGGCGGGTACCAAGAGACCCAGTACTTC
TRBJ2-3,NA,TRBV7-2,NA,CASSLRGSLQDTQYF,TGTGCCAGCAGCCTGAGGGGGTCCCTCCAAGATACGCAGTATTTT
TRBJ1-2,TRBD1,TRBV5-1,few,CASSPGQITLFNYGYTF,TGCGCCAGCAGCCCGGGACAGATTACCTTATTTAACTATGGCTACACCTTC
TRBJ1-3,NA,TRBV6-5,NA,CASSYAQGNGNTIYF,TGTGCCAGCAGTTACGCACAGGGAAACGGAAACACCATATATTTT
TRBJ2-5,TRBD1,TRBV12-3/TRBV12-4,NA,CASSPRDSPKETQYF,TGTGCCAGCAGTCCACGGGACAGCCCCAAAGAGACCCAGTACTTC
TRBJ1-2,NA,TRBV29-1,once,CSVERRDGYTF,TGCAGCGTTGAAAGGAGGGACGGCTACACCTTC
TRBJ2-3,TRBD1,TRBV4-2,NA,CASSLKWPSPGQGVPDTQYF,TGTGCCAGCAGCCTAAAATGGCCATCCCCCGGACAGGGGGTCCCAGATACGCAGTATTTT
TRBJ2-3,TRBD2,TRBV5-6,NA,CASSLGASGFVITDTQYF,TGTGCCAGCAGCTTGGGGGCTAGCGGGTTCGTGATAACAGATACGCAGTATTTT
TRBJ1-1,NA,TRBV29-1,few,CSVIPADRYTEAFF,TGCAGCGTTATCCCCGCTGATCGGTACACTGAAGCTTTCTTT
TRBJ2-5,NA,TRBV29-1,NA,CSVVVGGAETQYF,TGCAGCGTTGTGGTGGGGGGCGCGGAGACCCAGTACTTC
TRBJ1-3,NA,TRBV25-1,few,CASSEAGNTIYF,TGTGCCAGCAGTGAAGCTGGAAACACCATATATTTT
TRBJ1-1,NA,TRBV6-1,NA,CASRRLSGYDGTEAFF,TGTGCCAGCAGACGACTTTCAGGGTATGACGGCACTGAAGCTTTCTTT
TRBJ1-4,TRBD1,TRBV5-1,NA,CASSPTTGGAYEKLFF,TGCGCCAGCAGCCCTACGACAGGGGGCGCGTATGAAAAACTGTTTTTT
TRBJ2-4,TRBD2,TRBV12-3/TRBV12-4,NA,CASSFGLTSGHIQYF,TGTGCCAGCAGTTTTGGTCTGACTAGCGGGCACATTCAGTACTTC
TRBJ1-5,NA,TRBV16,NA,CATAGGSNQPQHF,TGTGCCACGGCGGGGGGGAGCAATCAGCCCCAGCATTTT
TRBJ1-2,NA,TRBV2,few,CASGRGGVSGYTF,TGTGCCAGTGGTAGGGGGGGCGTCAGTGGCTACACCTTC
TRBJ2-1,TRBD1,TRBV7-9,NA,CASSPGLRDRGRNEQFF,TGTGCCAGCAGCCCGGGGCTCCGGGACAGGGGGCGAAATGAGCAGTTCTTC
TRBJ2-2,NA,TRBV7-7,NA,CASSAGRTHNTGELFF,TGTGCCAGCAGCGCGGGCCGGACACATAACACCGGGGAGCTGTTTTTT
TRBJ2-2,TRBD2,TRBV4-2,few,CASSQETSANTGELFF,TGTGCCAGCAGCCAAGAGACTAGCGCGAACACCGGGGAGCTGTTTTTT
TRBJ2-7,NA,TRBV2,once,CASSEGVVSYEQYF,TGTGCCAGCAGTGAGGGGGTCGTTTCCTACGAGCAGTACTTC
TRBJ2-1,TRBD2,TRBV3-1,NA,CASTLLAGGHNEQFF,TGTGCCAGCACCTTACTAGCGGGGGGCCACAATGAGCAGTTCTTC
TRBJ2-5,NA,TRBV24-1,NA,CATSDSRWTQYF,TGTGCCACCAGTGATTCCCGATGGACCCAGTACTTC
TRBJ2-3,NA,TRBV4-2,NA,CASSGTASPTDTQYF,TGTGCCAGCAGCGGGACGGCTTCCCCCACAGATACGCAGTATTTT
TRBJ1-4,TRBD1,TRBV4-2,few,CASSRTGGGEKLFF,TGTGCCAGCAGCCGCACAGGGGGAGGTGAAAAACTGTTTTTT
TRBJ2-4,TRBD1,TRBV20-1,few,CSARESGQGNIQYF,TGCAGTGCTAGGGAATCGGGACAGGGGAACATTCAGTACTTC
TRBJ2-1,NA,TRBV7-8,NA,CASSFLASEQFF,TGTGCCAGCAGCTTTCTAGCGTCTGAGCAGTTCTTC
TRBJ2-6,NA,TRBV7-6,NA,CASSSHLGQLTF,TGTGCCAGCAGCTCCCATCTCGGACAGCTGACTTTC
TRBJ1-5,NA,TRBV20-1,few,CSAAPGVGNQPQHF,TGCAGTGCTGCGCCCGGTGTTGGGAATCAGCCCCAGCATTTT
TRBJ1-1,NA,TRBV5-1,few,CASSSSFGEGATEAFF,TGCGCCAGCAGCTCTTCCTTTGGTGAAGGGGCGACTGAAGCTTTCTTT
TRBJ2-5,TRBD1,TRBV7-2,NA,CASSLELMGTAVSF,TGTGCCAGCAGCTTAGAATTGATGGGGACAGCGGTATCCTTC
TRBJ2-7,NA,TRBV28,NA,CASSLWDFNSYEQYF,TGTGCCAGCAGTTTATGGGACTTCAACTCCTACGAGCAGTACTTC
TRBJ2-5,NA,TRBV10-3,NA,CAISGQVQETQYF,TGTGCCATCAGTGGGCAGGTCCAAGAGACCCAGTACTTC
TRBJ1-1,NA,TRBV6-5,NA,CASSYSISGFEAFF,TGTGCCAGCAGTTACTCGATTTCGGGGTTTGAAGCTTTCTTT
TRBJ2-7,TRBD2,TRBV10-3,NA,CAISEAGGFYEQYF,TGTGCCATCAGTGAAGCGGGGGGGTTCTACGAGCAGTACTTC
TRBJ1-3,NA,TRBV12-3/TRBV12-4,few,CASSRGGYSGNTIYF,TGTGCCAGCAGTCGGGGGGGGTACTCTGGAAACACCATATATTTT